This T cell receptor beta chain emerged from a study of blood T cell repertoires in COVID-19. In its sample, this clone was seen once. TCRdb's table, derived via immunoSEQ multiplex PCR, lists solely in-frame clones and lacks some. The sample carries fewer than 250,000 clones, approximately 91% recorded once. The sequenced material came from peripheral blood. The TCR was taken from a man in his forties or fifties with acute or convalescent COVID-19.

The CDR3 loop is CASREGQGEWTEAFF. The DNA for the CDR3 is TGTGCCAGCAGAGAGGGACAGGGTGAATGGACTGAAGCTTTCTTT. The chain couples TRBV6-5 to TRBJ1-1; 9 bases agree with TRBD1. The CDR3 contains 15 residues. The germline gives CDR1 MNHEY, CDR2 SVGAGI. The trim removed 6 bases at V and 5 bases at J, leaving 10 bases unmatched.